This TCR beta chain stems from a study of blood T cell repertoires in COVID-19. Study background: The United States, Italy and Spain provided the acute and convalescent COVID-19 samples. The cDNA or gDNA used as material had been derived from T cells, B-cell-depleted T cells, or PBMCs.

In the original workflow: Nucleated cell counts were estimated from reference gene primer amplification. Assay: immunoSEQ multiplex PCR; the TCRdb copy retains only in-frame clones and omits some. V, J and clone size were drawn from that table, and D and trimming were deduced from the DNA. The data hold fewer than 85,000 clones, with roughly 78% observed a single time. The V end lost 3 bases, the J end lost 2 bases, and 14 bases lay between the germline ends. Germline CDR1 reads SQVTM; CDR2 reads ANQGSEA. This CDR3 comprises 15 residues. The receptor was derived from a human donor in a cohort sampled during active COVID-19. Sample: peripheral blood. This chain uses TRBV29-1 with TRBJ1-3, with D maybe TRBD1 (6 bases). The CDR3 spells CSVELARGPGNTIYF. Written as DNA, the CDR3 is TGCAGCGTTGAGCTCGCCAGGGGTCCTGGAAACACCATATATTTT.